This is a list of T cell receptor beta chains from one sample in a study of T cell repertoires in cytomegalovirus infection. Their cognate antigens are unknown. A single record per CDR3 protein comes from TCRdb applying MiXCR to the reads. The sample lists hundreds of thousands of distinct CDR3 sequences; about 33% were seen once. The source material was cultured PBMCs, sampled from culture after CMV antigen stimulation. These receptor sequences come from a human donor in good health (CMV status not recorded). Some clones in this sample may be carry-over from other donors' samples. CDR3s include the opening cysteine and the closing phenylalanine or tryptophan. The D gene is left open where the match is weak.

v_gene	j_gene	d_gene	CDR3aa
TRBV5-1	TRBJ2-7	TRBD2	CASRPGLARQNYEQYF
TRBV6-1	TRBJ2-7	TRBD1	CASRVGRGPAEQYF
TRBV14	TRBJ1-1	-	CASSRPGDTMNTEAFF
TRBV7-2	TRBJ2-3	-	CASSLVQGPWSTDTQYF
TRBV6-5	TRBJ2-7	-	CASGYRTREQYF
TRBV6-5	TRBJ2-7	-	CASSYGAGVDEQYF
TRBV7-2	TRBJ1-1	-	CASSLVGAQGEAFF
TRBV15	TRBJ2-3	-	CATSRRLSSDTDTQYF
TRBV7-2	TRBJ2-7	-	CASSLVYGVSYEQYF
TRBV7-2	TRBJ2-7	-	CASTLSGPSYEQYF
TRBV20-1	TRBJ1-1	-	CSASHSAPHGGMNTEAFF
TRBV7-9	TRBJ2-5	TRBD2	CASSSTSGGQDQYF
TRBV28	TRBJ2-1	TRBD2	CATHSGGHNEQFF
TRBV7-9	TRBJ2-3	TRBD1	CASSAGTVATDTQYF
TRBV7-9	TRBJ1-6	-	CASSLKPQGSYNSPLHF
TRBV27	TRBJ2-1	TRBD1	CASRLTGTYNEQFF
TRBV7-2	TRBJ1-2	TRBD1	CASSLASAGGGYTF
TRBV28	TRBJ2-5	-	CASSFPTGVRRTQYF
TRBV5-8	TRBJ2-2	-	CASTPLGPRRELFF
TRBV2	TRBJ2-1	TRBD1	CASSDGTGEQFF
TRBV4-3	TRBJ1-1	-	CASGLTGNTEAFF
TRBV10-1	TRBJ1-1	-	CASSVLGPLNTEAFF